The rows below give T cell receptor beta chains drawn from one sample of a study of beta chain features in type 1 diabetes. Only in-frame clones appear in the TCRdb table, and some are missing; sequencing was by immunoSEQ multiplex PCR. The table has approximately 170,000 clones, approximately 9% seen once. The specimen sequenced was central memory CD4+ T cells from blood. These receptors originate from a woman aged 18-29 years in good health. Both conserved end residues are part of each CDR3. Each record gives: clone size, V gene, D gene, J gene, CDR3 DNA, CDR3 protein. D genes are given only for firm matches. Only part of the rows carry a size: once, few, many, or a class if the clone is expanded.

>few|TRBV4-3|NA|TRBJ2-7
TGCGCCAGCAGCCCAACCAGGGATTCCAGCTCCTACGAGCAGTACTTC
CASSPTRDSSSYEQYF
>many|TRBV7-9|NA|TRBJ1-2
TGTGCCAGCAGCTTCGGACAGAACTATGGCTACACCTTC
CASSFGQNYGYTF
>NA|TRBV9|TRBD1|TRBJ1-2
TGTGCCAGCAGCGTAGAGGGGGCAGGGGATGGTGGCTACACCTTC
CASSVEGAGDGGYTF
>NA|TRBV10-1|TRBD2|TRBJ2-3
TGCGCCAGCAGTACCGCGGGAGGCACAGATACGCAGTATTTT
CASSTAGGTDTQYF
>few|TRBV9|TRBD2|TRBJ2-2
TGTGCCAGCAGTAGCGGGGGGGCGAACACCGGGGAGCTGTTTTTT
CASSSGGANTGELFF
>few|TRBV5-4|NA|TRBJ2-3
TGTGCCAGCAGCTTACTAGCTACAGATACGCAGTATTTT
CASSLLATDTQYF
>many|TRBV7-8|NA|TRBJ2-7
TGTGCCAGCAGCGACCCCGGCGGGACGGACGAGCAGTACTTC
CASSDPGGTDEQYF
>few|TRBV6-1|NA|TRBJ2-7
TGTGCCAGCAGTACGCAGACCAGGGGGGCCTACGAGCAGTACTTC
CASSTQTRGAYEQYF
>few|TRBV25-1|NA|TRBJ2-1
TGTGCCAGCAGTGAAAAGTCCGGACTGGCCCAGTTCTTC
CASSEKSGLAQFF
>few|TRBV6-6|NA|TRBJ1-2
TGTGCCAGCAGTAGGGACACCCAGAACTATGGCTACACCTTC
CASSRDTQNYGYTF
>few|TRBV4-3|TRBD2|TRBJ2-1
TGCGCCAGCAGCCAAGAGATTAGCGGGGTCTCCTACAATGAGCAGTTCTTC
CASSQEISGVSYNEQFF
>few|TRBV6-6|NA|TRBJ1-2
TGTGCCAGCACCTCGGGGGGAAGGGATGGCTACACCTTC
CASTSGGRDGYTF
>few|TRBV10-1|NA|TRBJ1-1
TGCGCCAGCAGTGAGGGCTTGCAAACTGAAGCTTTCTTT
CASSEGLQTEAFF
>many|TRBV9|TRBD2|TRBJ2-1
TGTGCCAGCAGCGTAGCTACTAGCGGGGCGTACAATGAGCAGTTCTTC
CASSVATSGAYNEQFF
>NA|TRBV7-2|TRBD1|TRBJ1-1
TGTGCCAGCAGCTTCTCGGGACAGCCGAGGACTGAAGCTTTCTTT
CASSFSGQPRTEAFF
>NA|TRBV28|NA|TRBJ2-4
TGTGCCAGCAGTTTATCGCTTGAGGCCAACATTCAGTACTTC
CASSLSLEANIQYF
>few|TRBV9|NA|TRBJ1-4
TGTGCCAGCAGCCCCAGGGACACCGCTAATGAAAAACTGTTTTTT
CASSPRDTANEKLFF
>few|TRBV29-1|NA|TRBJ1-3
TGCAGCGTTGTCTGGCAGGCAAACACCATATATTTT
CSVVWQANTIYF
>many|TRBV19|NA|TRBJ1-2
TGTGCCAGTACACTGTCGAACTATGGCTACACCTTC
CASTLSNYGYTF
>few|TRBV5-1|TRBD1|TRBJ2-7
TGCGCCAGCAGCTTGGGCCCGGGACAGGGAGTGGAGCAGTACTTC
CASSLGPGQGVEQYF
>NA|TRBV6-6|TRBD1|TRBJ1-5
TGTGCCAGCAGTCTAACCTCAGGGGGCCATCAGCCCCAGCATTTT
CASSLTSGGHQPQHF
>NA|TRBV9|NA|TRBJ1-1
TGTGCCAGCAGCGGGTGGATAGAGGGTGAAGCTTTCTTT
CASSGWIEGEAFF
>few|TRBV7-2|TRBD1|TRBJ1-2
TGTGCCAGCAGCCCTCCGGGACAGGCCTATGGCTACACCTTC
CASSPPGQAYGYTF
>NA|TRBV18|NA|TRBJ2-5
TGTGCCAGCTCACCACCGACAGCAGCACAAGAGACCCAGTACTTC
CASSPPTAAQETQYF
>NA|TRBV7-6|NA|TRBJ2-1
TGTGCCAGCAGTCCCGATCAGGGGAATAAGCAGTTCTTC
CASSPDQGNKQFF
>few|TRBV30|NA|TRBJ2-5
TGTGCCTGGAGTCTTTCTAACCTTCAAGAGACCCAGTACTTC
CAWSLSNLQETQYF
>NA|TRBV19|TRBD1|TRBJ1-5
TGTGCCAGTAGTCAGCAGGGGGCTAGCAATCAGCCCCAGCATTTT
CASSQQGASNQPQHF
>few|TRBV15|TRBD2|TRBJ2-3
TGTGCCACCAGTAACCCCAGAAAGCGGGGGGCAGATACGCAGTATTTT
CATSNPRKRGADTQYF
>few|TRBV2|NA|TRBJ2-3
TGTGCCAGCAGTCCGGCCCCTTCCTCTAGTACCGATACGCAGTATTTT
CASSPAPSSSTDTQYF
>few|TRBV10-3|NA|TRBJ2-3
TGTGCCATCAGTGCGGGAGCGGGCACAGATACGCAGTATTTT
CAISAGAGTDTQYF
>NA|TRBV27|TRBD2|TRBJ2-5
TGTGCCAGCAACCCGACGACGGGAGGAAGAGAGACCCAGTACTTC
CASNPTTGGRETQYF
>NA|TRBV29-1|TRBD1|TRBJ2-7
TGCAGCGTAGCCGGGACAGGGAGGTACGAGCAGTACTTC
CSVAGTGRYEQYF
>NA|TRBV5-1|TRBD2|TRBJ2-3
TGCGCCAGCAGTTCCGGGACTAGCGACACAGATACGCAGTATTTT
CASSSGTSDTDTQYF
>few|TRBV7-7|TRBD2|TRBJ2-5
TGTGCTAGCAGCCTCGGACTAGCGGCCCAAGAGACCCAGTACTTC
CASSLGLAAQETQYF
>NA|TRBV11-2|NA|TRBJ1-2
TGTGCCAGCAGCTTAGCGACAGACTATGGCTACACCTTC
CASSLATDYGYTF
>once|TRBV7-2|NA|TRBJ1-1
TGTGCCAGCAGCACTACCATGAACACTGAAGCTTTCTTT
CASSTTMNTEAFF
>few|TRBV30|TRBD2|TRBJ2-5
TGTGCCTGGAAAGTCCGGGGGGGGCCAGGAGGGACCCAGTACTTC
CAWKVRGGPGGTQYF